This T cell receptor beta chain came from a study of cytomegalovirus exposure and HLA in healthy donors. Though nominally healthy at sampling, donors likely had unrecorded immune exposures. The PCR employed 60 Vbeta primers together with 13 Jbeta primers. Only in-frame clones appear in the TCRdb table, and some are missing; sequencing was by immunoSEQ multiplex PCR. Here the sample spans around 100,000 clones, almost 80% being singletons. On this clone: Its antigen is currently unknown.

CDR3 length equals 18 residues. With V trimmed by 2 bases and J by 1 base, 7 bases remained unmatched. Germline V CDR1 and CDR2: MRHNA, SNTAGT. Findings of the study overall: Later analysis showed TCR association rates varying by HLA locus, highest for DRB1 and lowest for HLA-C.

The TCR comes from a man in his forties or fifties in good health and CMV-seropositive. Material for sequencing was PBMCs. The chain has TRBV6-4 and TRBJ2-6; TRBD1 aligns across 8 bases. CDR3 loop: CASSDSTGGTSGANVLTF. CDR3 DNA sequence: TGTGCCAGCAGTGACAGTACAGGGGGGACGTCTGGGGCCAACGTCCTGACTTTC.